This paragraph covers one TCR beta chain sequence. The sample is drawn from a study of blood T cell repertoires in COVID-19. Across the whole study: The samples span acute and convalescent COVID-19 from the United States, Italy and Spain. From T cells, B-cell-depleted T cells, or PBMCs came the material, which was cDNA or gDNA.

Authors' data handling: Nucleated cell number was recorded as an estimate derived from reference gene primer amplification. The data were produced by immunoSEQ multiplex PCR, yet TCRdb's version contains in-frame clones alone and is incomplete. V, J and clone size were drawn from that table, and D and trimming were deduced from the DNA. Among 200,000 to 250,000 clones listed, around 84% were seen once. Sequencing was done on a sample of peripheral blood. The clonotype comes from a woman aged 80 or over with COVID-19, enrolled during active disease.

The CDR3 DNA reads TGTGCCAGCAGTCCTAAACAGTACGAGCAGTACGTC. Protein: CASSPKQYEQYV. This chain joins TRBV28 and TRBJ2-7; D unclear. Trimming shortened V by 5 bases and J by 4 bases, and 9 bases separated the two germline ends. The CDR3 extends over 12 amino acids. The germline CDR1 and CDR2 sequences are MDHEN and SYDVKM.